One sample yielded the 20 T cell receptor beta chains listed below, sequenced in a study of cytomegalovirus exposure and HLA in healthy donors. PCR was performed using 60 Vbeta and 13 Jbeta primers. Method: immunoSEQ multiplex PCR; TCRdb's copy keeps in-frame clones and lacks some. The sample contains about 160,000 clones, 85% of which appear only once. The sample taken for sequencing was PBMCs. These receptors were obtained from a boy between 2 and 10 years old in good health and CMV-seronegative.

This clone was picked up one time. The V call is TRBV6-1, the J call TRBJ1-1; 9 nucleotides align to TRBD1. CDR3 size: 14 residues. With V trimmed by 5 bases and J by 6 bases, 7 bases remained unmatched. Looked up from germline, CDR1 is MNHNS and CDR2 is SASEGT. The CDR3 is CASSFGTGKAEAFF. The CDR3 DNA follows: TGTGCCAGCAGTTTTGGGACAGGGAAGGCTGAAGCTTTCTTT.

This chain joins TRBV7-9 and TRBJ2-3; TRBD2 matches 13 bases. The V gene end was trimmed by 6 bases and the J gene end by 3 bases; junction bases not matched to a gene: 9. The CDR3 loop spans 17 amino acids. Germline CDR1 is SEHNR and CDR2 is FQNEAQ (reference sequence). CDR3 DNA: TGTGCCAGCAGACGGACTAGCGGGAGTCGCGGTACAGATACGCAGTATTTT. Protein sequence: CASRRTSGSRGTDTQYF.

The chain is built from TRBV11-2 and TRBJ2-7; TRBD1 aligns across 8 bases. The germline CDR1 and CDR2 sequences are SGHAT and FQNNGV. V was clipped by 3 bases and J by 2 bases; unmatched bases: 18. CDR3 length equals 19 residues. Written as DNA, the CDR3 is TGTGCCAGCAGCTTTATCGACGGCCAGGGGGCGCCCCGTGCCTACGAGCAGTACTTC. It yields the protein CASSFIDGQGAPRAYEQYF.

This chain joins TRBV30 and TRBJ2-1, with D tentatively TRBD1 (5 bases). CDR1 is GTSNPN, CDR2 SVGIG, per germline (reference sequence). This CDR3 contains 12 residues. V lost 2 bases, J lost 5 bases, and 7 bases lay in between. The CDR3 loop is CAWSYRNNEQFF. In nucleotides, the CDR3 is TGTGCCTGGAGTTACAGGAACAATGAGCAGTTCTTC.

In its sample, this clone was seen a few times. This sequence joins TRBV6-5 and TRBJ1-1, with D maybe TRBD1 (5 bases). Trimming left V 5 bases short and J 1 base short, with 8 bases between. The CDR3 length is 13 residues. CDR1 is MNHEY and CDR2 is SVGAGI in the germline V gene. CDR3 sequence reads: CASSEGENTEAFF. In nucleotides, the CDR3 is TGTGCCAGCAGTGAAGGGGAGAACACTGAAGCTTTCTTT.

This rearrangement joins TRBV6-1 to TRBJ1-5; TRBD1 agrees at 7 bases. The CDR3 totals 14 residues. Looked up from germline, CDR1 is MNHNS and CDR2 is SASEGT. Trimming cost V 6 bases and J 12 bases; bases outside gene matches: 14. CDR3 coding DNA: TGTGCCAGCAGCCACTCAGGGGGTATTTTGGGCCAGCATTTT. Protein product: CASSHSGGILGQHF.

The chain links TRBV6-5 to TRBJ2-5, with D tentatively TRBD1 (6 bases). The CDR3 loop spans 14 amino acids. Per the germline V gene, CDR1 is MNHEY and CDR2 is SVGAGI. V was pared by 6 bases and J by 5 bases, with 16 bases between. The CDR3 DNA is TGTGCCAGCAGCTGGGGGCACATAATGGAGACCCAGTACTTC. The encoded protein is CASSWGHIMETQYF.

The rearrangement joins TRBV5-1 to TRBJ2-4, with a tentative D call TRBD2 (6 bases). V was shortened by 2 bases and J by 0 bases, with 15 bases between the two germline ends. The germline CDR1 and CDR2 sequences are SGHRS and YFSETQ. The length of the CDR3 is 17 residues. DNA for the CDR3: TGCGCCAGCAGCTTACCCTCGACGGGACTAGCCAAAAACATTCAGTACTTC. It specifies CASSLPSTGLAKNIQYF.

This sequence joins TRBV6-1 and TRBJ2-1, with 8 bases matching TRBD2. CDR3 length equals 14 residues. Germline V gene data show CDR1 as MNHNS and CDR2 as SASEGT. V shed 8 bases and J 4 bases; nucleotides not matched to a gene: 7. The CDR3 region is CASRPSGLYNEQFF. The CDR3, as DNA: TGTGCCAGCCGGCCTAGCGGGTTATACAATGAGCAGTTCTTC.

The chain links TRBV6-1 to TRBJ1-2, with TRBD1 matching over 12 bases. Germline values: CDR1 MNHNS, CDR2 SASEGT. With 3 bases clipped from V and 5 bases from J, the junction kept 4 bases outside the gene matches. CDR3 length: 15 residues. The CDR3, as DNA: TGTGCCAGCAGTGAGGGGACAGGGGGCGTGTATGGCTACACCTTC. It yields the protein CASSEGTGGVYGYTF.

The V gene is TRBV4-1, the J gene TRBJ2-1, with unresolved D. The V end was cut by 0 bases, the J end by 8 bases, with 11 bases between. The CDR3 consists of 14 residues. Germline-derived CDR1 and CDR2 are MGHRA and YSYEKL. Written as DNA, the CDR3 is TGCGCCAGCAGCCAAGACCTCTTGGGCCATGAGCAGTTCTTC. This gives the protein CASSQDLLGHEQFF.

This clone was seen only a few times. The V gene is TRBV5-4, the J gene TRBJ1-1, with D uncertain. The V gene's germline CDR1 is SGHNT and CDR2 YYREEE (reference sequence). Deletions cut 6 bases from V and 1 base from J, with 10 bases between. The CDR3 has 13 amino acids. The CDR3, as DNA: TGTGCCAGCAATCCGAGGCCGAACACTGAAGCTTTCTTT. It yields the protein CASNPRPNTEAFF.

CDR3 nucleotide sequence: TGCAGCGTGGACAGGGGACTTTACAATGAGCAGTTCTTC. Amino acid sequence: CSVDRGLYNEQFF. The gene calls are TRBV29-1 and TRBJ2-1; 9 bases align to TRBD1. CDR3 length equals 13 residues. Germline V gives CDR1 SQVTM, CDR2 ANQGSEA. V trimming: 6 bases; J trimming: 4 bases; junction bases outside the gene matches: 4.

The chain is built from TRBV9 and TRBJ2-1, with 13 bases that match TRBD2. Germline-derived CDR1 and CDR2 are SGDLS and YYNGEE. Losses at the gene ends were 4 bases for V and 7 bases for J; bases not matched to a gene: 8. The length of the CDR3 is 16 residues. Here the CDR3 DNA reads TGTGCCAGCAGCTCGAGCGGGACTAGCGGGATAAATGAGCAGTTCTTC. Amino acid sequence: CASSSSGTSGINEQFF.

The rearrangement uses TRBV11-2 and TRBJ1-5; D is ambiguous. The ends were cut back, 2 bases at V and 3 bases at J, with 8 bases in the middle. The CDR3 is 14 amino acids. The V gene's germline CDR1 is SGHAT and CDR2 FQNNGV. In DNA form, the CDR3 reads TGTGCCAGCAGCTTAAACAGTAACAATCAGCCCCAGCATTTT. This codes for CASSLNSNNQPQHF.

The chain recombines TRBV28 with TRBJ1-2, with D maybe TRBD1 (5 bases). CDR3 size: 14 residues. Germline loops: CDR1 MDHEN, CDR2 SYDVKM. Trimming left V 9 bases short and J 3 bases short, with 17 bases between. The CDR3 sequence: CASDSGVDYYGYTF. The DNA for the CDR3 is TGTGCCAGTGACTCGGGGGTGGACTACTATGGCTACACCTTC.

The genes are TRBV2 and TRBJ1-5; TRBD1 agrees at 7 bases. CDR3 size: 13 residues. Germline V CDR1 and CDR2: SNHLY, FYNNEI. V was pared by 7 bases and J by 5 bases, with 5 bases of the junction left unmatched. The CDR3 sequence is CASTATGYQPQHF. The DNA for the CDR3 is TGTGCCAGCACCGCGACAGGGTATCAGCCCCAGCATTTT.

The chain couples TRBV5-1 to TRBJ2-4; 10 bases fit TRBD1. Trimming at V came to 3 bases and at J to 0 bases, leaving 3 bases not matched to a gene. The germline V gene encodes CDR1 SGHRS and CDR2 YFSETQ. The CDR3 is 16 amino acids. The DNA of the CDR3 is TGCGCCAGCAGCTGGGGACAGGGGTTAGCCAAAAACATTCAGTACTTC. Protein product: CASSWGQGLAKNIQYF.

This clone has only a few counts. The chain recombines TRBV20-1 with TRBJ1-1; D unclear. The germline V gene has CDR1 DFQATT and CDR2 SNEGSKA (reference sequence). V lost 6 bases and J 8 bases, leaving 10 bases between the germline ends. The CDR3 consists of 10 residues. CDR3: CSARLREAFF. The CDR3 nucleotides are TGCAGTGCCAGGCTCCGGGAAGCTTTCTTT.

The chain joins TRBV6-5 to TRBJ1-6; 9 nucleotides match TRBD1. The V and J ends lost 4 bases and 5 bases, in that order; junction bases with no gene match: 3. This CDR3 spans 15 amino acids. CDR1 and CDR2 from the germline V gene are MNHEY and SVGAGI. The DNA for the CDR3 is TGTGCCAGCAGTTTCCGGGACAGGGATAATTCACCCCTCCACTTT. Protein sequence: CASSFRDRDNSPLHF.